A single sample gave rise to the 17 T cell receptor beta chains below, sequenced in a study of shared clonotypes between healthy human individuals. Measured with immunoSEQ multiplex PCR; TCRdb has only the in-frame clones, and not every one. This table has about 1.1 million clones, approximately 80% appearing once. The sequenced sample was memory CD4+ T cells from PBMCs. The sample's subset: CD45RA-negative fraction. The receptors originated from a man younger than 30 in good health. Some clones in this sample may be carry-over from other donors' samples.

This rearrangement joins TRBV28 to TRBJ1-2, with TRBD1 identical over 7 bases. CDR1 MDHEN and CDR2 SYDVKM come from the germline V gene. The CDR3 contains 15 residues. V was clipped by 5 bases and J by 2 bases; unmatched bases: 8. CDR3 nucleotides: TGTGCCAGCAGTCACAGGGGCAGAGGAAACTATGGCTACACCTTC. Amino acid sequence: CASSHRGRGNYGYTF.

This chain connects TRBV28 to TRBJ2-7; no clear D. This CDR3 has 14 residues. Trimming left V 3 bases short and J 2 bases short, with 11 bases between. Germline V gene data show CDR1 as MDHEN and CDR2 as SYDVKM. The CDR3 bases are TGTGCCAGCAGTTTTAGTGGGCCAACCTACGAGCAGTACTTC. This codes for CASSFSGPTYEQYF. Full variable domain (missing parts from reference TRBV28 and TRBJ2-7): DVKVTQSSRYLVKRTGEKVFLECVQDMDHENMFWYRQDPGLGLRLIYFSYDVKMKEKGDIPEGYSVSREKKERFSLILESASTNQTSMYLCASSFSGPTYEQYFGPGTRLTVT.

This clone was recorded a few times. CDR3 region: CASSWTSGRVEELFF. The CDR3 region has the DNA TGTGCCAGCAGCTGGACTAGCGGGAGGGTAGAGGAGCTGTTTTTT. This chain uses TRBV5-4 with TRBJ2-2, with 15 nucleotides matching TRBD2. Germline V gene sequence: CDR1 SGHNT, CDR2 YYREEE (reference sequence). The CDR3 sequence is 15 residues long. After removal of 3 bases from V and 10 bases from J, the junction contained 4 bases not matched to a gene.

The chain is built from TRBV9 and TRBJ1-2; D may be TRBD1 (5 bases). CDR1 and CDR2 from the germline V gene are SGDLS and YYNGEE. The length of the CDR3 is 14 residues. The V end lost 0 bases, the J end lost 8 bases, and 14 bases lay between the germline ends. The CDR3 DNA follows: TGTGCCAGCAGCGTAGAACCGGGACGCGGCGGCTACACCTTC. Translating it yields CASSVEPGRGGYTF.

The chain joins TRBV7-2 to TRBJ2-2; no reliable D call. Germline CDR1 and CDR2: SGHTA and FQGNSA. The CDR3 runs to 15 residues. Trimming removed 3 bases from V and 0 bases from J, with 8 bases in between. CDR3 region: CASSFTTANTGELFF. The CDR3 nucleotides are TGTGCCAGCAGCTTTACTACCGCGAACACCGGGGAGCTGTTTTTT. Full variable domain (outside the CDR3, taken from reference TRBV7-2 and TRBJ2-2): GAGVSQSPSNKVTEKGKDVELRCDPISGHTALYWYRQSLGQGLEFLIYFQGNSAPDKSGLPSDRFSAERTGGSVSTLTIQRTQQEDSAVYLCASSFTTANTGELFFGEGSRLTVL.

This clone was recorded many times. This chain links TRBV27 with TRBJ2-2; D is possibly TRBD2 (6 bases). The CDR3 loop spans 16 amino acids. Germline CDR1 and CDR2: MNHEY and SMNVEV (reference sequence). Trimming took 2 bases from V and 0 from J, leaving 10 bases between them. The CDR3 here is CASSLRPGANTGELFF. The CDR3 DNA reads as TGTGCCAGCAGTTTAAGGCCGGGGGCGAACACCGGGGAGCTGTTTTTT.

The CDR3 DNA reads TGTGCCAGTAGCTCGACAACAACTAATGAAAAACTGTTTTTT. This gives the protein CASSSTTTNEKLFF. The chain links TRBV19 to TRBJ1-4; D gene ambiguous. Germline V lookup: CDR1 LNHDA, CDR2 SQIVND (reference sequence). The V end lost 6 bases, the J end lost 0 bases, and 8 bases lay between the germline ends. The CDR3 sequence is 14 residues long. Filled out from reference TRBV19 and TRBJ1-4, the complete variable domain reads DGGITQSPKYLFRKEGQNVTLSCEQNLNHDAMYWYRQDPGQGLRLIYYSQIVNDFQKGDIAEGYSVSREKKESFPLTVTSAQKNPTAFYLCASSSTTTNEKLFFGSGTQLSVL.

A note on this clone: In the same sample, other DNA sequences code for this CDR3. The chain carries TRBV18 and TRBJ2-3; D ambiguous. The CDR3 contains 12 residues. Germline V gene lookup returns CDR1 KGHSH and CDR2 LQKENI. Trimming pared 3 bases from V and 6 bases from J, leaving 7 bases between. This chain's CDR3 is CASSPQADTQYF. The CDR3 DNA sequence: TGTGCCAGCTCACCGCAGGCCGATACGCAGTATTTT.

The rearrangement joins TRBV7-8 to TRBJ1-4, with unresolved D. V was cut by 3 bases and J by 11 bases, with 10 bases left in between. This CDR3 region has 12 residues. Looked up from germline, CDR1 is SGHVS and CDR2 is FQNEAQ. The chain's CDR3 is CASSFHTEKLFF. The CDR3 DNA sequence: TGTGCCAGCAGCTTCCATACAGAGAAACTGTTTTTT.

This clone was detected only once. CDR3: CASTNGLGQYF. The CDR3 DNA sequence: TGTGCCAGTACCAATGGACTGGGGCAGTACTTC. The chain is built from TRBV19 and TRBJ2-7; a weak D match, TRBD2 (5 bases). The germline V and J ends were trimmed by 7 bases and 9 bases, with 13 bases remaining between them. This CDR3 is built from 11 residues. Germline V lookup: CDR1 LNHDA, CDR2 SQIVND (reference sequence).

This clone was recorded a few times. V usage is TRBV30 and J usage is TRBJ1-2, with a possible D match to TRBD1 (5 bases). With 0 bases removed from V and 4 bases from J, the gap between germline ends came to 9 bases. This CDR3 is 13 amino acids long. Germline CDR1 and CDR2: GTSNPN and SVGIG (reference sequence). The CDR3 loop reads CAWSVGDLYGYTF. Written as DNA, the CDR3 is TGTGCCTGGAGTGTAGGGGACCTCTATGGCTACACCTTC.

The rearrangement joins TRBV10-1 to TRBJ2-1, with 9 bases that match TRBD2. The CDR3 length is 18 residues. Trimming removed 5 bases from V and 5 bases from J; junction bases left unmatched: 16. The germline V gene encodes CDR1 WNHNN and CDR2 SYGVQD (reference sequence). CDR3 region: CASSFPMASGNRDNEQFF. The CDR3 DNA is TGCGCCAGCAGTTTTCCCATGGCTAGCGGGAACCGGGACAATGAGCAGTTCTTC.

The chain joins TRBV7-2 to TRBJ1-2; the D gene is possibly TRBD1 (5 bases). CDR1 and CDR2 from the germline V gene are SGHTA and FQGNSA. V was trimmed by 5 bases and J by 8 bases, leaving 15 bases between them. The CDR3 has 13 residues. This chain's CDR3 is CASSLTGPAGYTF. The CDR3 DNA reads as TGTGCCAGCAGCCTCACAGGTCCGGCCGGCTACACCTTC.

The chain carries TRBV6-1 and TRBJ2-7, with D perhaps matching TRBD1 (6 bases). The CDR3 runs 15 residues. Trimming left V 5 bases short and J 2 bases short, with 16 bases between. Looked up from germline, CDR1 is MNHNS and CDR2 is SASEGT. The CDR3 here is CASSKDRLRAYEQYF. CDR3 coding DNA: TGTGCCAGCAGTAAAGACAGGCTCCGAGCCTACGAGCAGTACTTC.

The chain has TRBV15 and TRBJ1-2; unclear D gene. The length of the CDR3 is 12 residues. V lost 4 bases to trimming and J lost 0 bases, with 3 bases between them. Germline V gives CDR1 LNHNV, CDR2 YYDKDF (reference sequence). The CDR3 here is CATSTANYGYTF. CDR3 DNA: TGTGCCACCAGCACAGCTAACTATGGCTACACCTTC. The variable domain in full, completed from reference TRBV15 and TRBJ1-2, reads DAMVIQNPRYQVTQFGKPVTLSCSQTLNHNVMYWYQQKSSQAPKLLFHYYDKDFNNEADTPDNFQSRRPNTSFCFLDIRSPGLGDTAMYLCATSTANYGYTFGSGTRLTVV.

This chain links TRBV7-2 with TRBJ2-7; D not certain. This CDR3 comprises 14 residues. Per germline, CDR1 SGHTA and CDR2 FQGNSA. Trimming cost V 1 base and J 1 base, with 8 bases left between them. The CDR3 reads CASSLGIGSYEQYF. For the CDR3, the DNA is TGTGCCAGCAGCTTAGGGATAGGTTCCTACGAGCAGTACTTC. The entire variable domain, with the rest obtained from reference TRBV7-2 and TRBJ2-7, is as follows: GAGVSQSPSNKVTEKGKDVELRCDPISGHTALYWYRQSLGQGLEFLIYFQGNSAPDKSGLPSDRFSAERTGGSVSTLTIQRTQQEDSAVYLCASSLGIGSYEQYFGPGTRLTVT.

The chain employs TRBV10-3 and TRBJ2-3; D ambiguous. Germline lookup yields CDR1 ENHRY and CDR2 SYGVKD. The V end lost 7 bases, the J end lost 0 bases, and 14 bases lay between the germline ends. This CDR3 has 15 residues. The CDR3 coding sequence is TGTGCCATCAACGATATGACACGGAGCACAGATACGCAGTATTTT. Protein: CAINDMTRSTDTQYF.